One sample yielded the 11 T cell receptor beta chains listed below, sequenced in a study of shared clonotypes between healthy human individuals. The table came from immunoSEQ multiplex PCR; TCRdb's copy has only in-frame clones and leaves some out. Of around 1,100,000 clones detected, 70% to 80% appear once; the ten largest clones hold approximately 0.9%. Sequenced sample: memory CD4+ T cells from PBMCs. Subset described: CD45RA-negative fraction. Receptor source: a man aged 18 to 35 in good health. Some clones in this sample may be carry-over from other donors' samples.

The J gene is TRBJ2-1, the V gene TRBV29-1; perhaps TRBD2 as D (5 bases). Germline V lookup: CDR1 SQVTM, CDR2 ANQGSEA. Trimming pared 7 bases from V and 5 bases from J, leaving 6 bases between. CDR3 length equals 10 residues. The CDR3 is CSGRNNEQFF. The CDR3 DNA sequence: TGCAGCGGGAGGAACAATGAGCAGTTCTTC.

This clone was observed a few times. The chain has TRBV10-3 and TRBJ2-1; maybe TRBD2 (6 bases). V was shortened by 0 bases and J by 7 bases, with 19 bases between the two germline ends. The CDR3 covers 17 residues. Germline V CDR1 and CDR2: ENHRY, SYGVKD. This chain's CDR3 is CAISESYGGANLNEQFF. Here the CDR3 DNA reads TGTGCCATCAGTGAGTCGTACGGAGGGGCAAACCTTAATGAGCAGTTCTTC.

As regards this clone: Other DNA sequences in the same sample also yield this CDR3. The chain uses TRBV30 and TRBJ1-3; D not resolved. With 2 bases removed from V and 4 bases from J, the gap between germline ends came to 6 bases. Germline V CDR1 and CDR2: GTSNPN, SVGIG (reference sequence). CDR3 length: 12 residues. In DNA, the CDR3 is TGTGCCTGGAGTCCAAACGGAAACACCATATATTTT. Its translation is CAWSPNGNTIYF.

The chain recombines TRBV6-5 with TRBJ1-1, with unresolved D. Germline V CDR1 and CDR2: MNHEY, SVGAGI. V was cut by 2 bases and J by 2 bases, with 6 bases left in between. The CDR3 has 13 amino acids. Written as DNA, the CDR3 is TGTGCCAGCAGTTACAGGTCAAACACTGAAGCTTTCTTT. Protein sequence: CASSYRSNTEAFF.

The gene calls are TRBV19 and TRBJ2-2; 14 bases line up with TRBD2. In germline, CDR1 is LNHDA, CDR2 SQIVND (reference sequence). V dropped 8 bases and J dropped 6; count of bases not matched to a gene: 8. The CDR3 spans 16 residues. In nucleotides, the CDR3 is TGTGCCAGTGCTCTCCGGACTAGCGGGAGGCCCGGGGAGCTGTTTTTT. This translates into CASALRTSGRPGELFF.

This chain uses TRBV15 with TRBJ1-2; TRBD1 agrees at 9 bases. V was pared by 2 bases and J by 7 bases, with 8 bases of the junction left unmatched. Germline V gives CDR1 LNHNV, CDR2 YYDKDF (reference sequence). The CDR3 runs to 15 residues. CDR3 in amino acids: CATSRPDRGVSGYTF. The CDR3 DNA reads as TGTGCCACCAGCAGACCCGACAGGGGGGTTTCTGGCTACACCTTC.

This chain links TRBV7-9 with TRBJ2-5; perhaps TRBD1 as D (6 bases). V gave up 1 base and J gave up 0 bases, with 12 bases separating them. The CDR3 loop spans 16 amino acids. The germline CDR1 and CDR2 sequences are SEHNR and FQNEAQ (reference sequence). The CDR3 nucleotides read TGTGCCAGCAGCTTAGTTGGCAGGGGATACCAAGAGACCCAGTACTTC. Its translation: CASSLVGRGYQETQYF.

CDR3 in DNA: TGTGCCTGGAGTGGAGACTTGGTACACACTGAAGCTTTCTTT. Protein sequence: CAWSGDLVHTEAFF. The chain has TRBV30 and TRBJ1-1; D is uncertain. Germline V lookup: CDR1 GTSNPN, CDR2 SVGIG (reference sequence). The CDR3 runs to 14 residues. The V gene lost 1 base and the J gene lost 3 bases, with 12 bases spanning the gap.

Concerning this clone: Other nucleotide sequences in the sample specify the same CDR3. The chain combines TRBV7-2 with TRBJ1-2; the D is unclear. Trimming removed 3 bases at V and 3 bases at J, with 8 bases between. CDR1 is SGHTA and CDR2 is FQGNSA in the germline V gene. The CDR3 runs 13 residues. CDR3: CASSFGGDYGYTF. The CDR3 DNA is TGTGCCAGCAGCTTCGGCGGTGACTATGGCTACACCTTC.

In DNA form, the CDR3 reads TGTGCCAGCAGTTCCCCCGGAAGTTTCTATGGCTACACCTTC. It translates to CASSSPGSFYGYTF. The V and J genes are TRBV28 and TRBJ1-2, with D unresolved. V lost 4 bases and J lost 4, with 13 bases in between. Germline V gene lookup returns CDR1 MDHEN and CDR2 SYDVKM. The CDR3 has 14 amino acids.

The chain's CDR3 is CASSLNRGPQTPYTQYF. The CDR3 DNA is TGTGCCAGCAGCCTTAACAGGGGGCCTCAAACACCTTATACGCAGTATTTT. The chain carries TRBV7-2 and TRBJ2-3, with 9 bases that match TRBD1. Germline V CDR1 and CDR2: SGHTA, FQGNSA. Trimming removed 5 bases from V and 7 bases from J; junction bases left unmatched: 16. The CDR3 runs to 17 residues. Together with reference TRBV7-2 and TRBJ2-3, the CDR3 gives the full variable domain: GAGVSQSPSNKVTEKGKDVELRCDPISGHTALYWYRQSLGQGLEFLIYFQGNSAPDKSGLPSDRFSAERTGGSVSTLTIQRTQQEDSAVYLCASSLNRGPQTPYTQYFGPGTRLTVL.